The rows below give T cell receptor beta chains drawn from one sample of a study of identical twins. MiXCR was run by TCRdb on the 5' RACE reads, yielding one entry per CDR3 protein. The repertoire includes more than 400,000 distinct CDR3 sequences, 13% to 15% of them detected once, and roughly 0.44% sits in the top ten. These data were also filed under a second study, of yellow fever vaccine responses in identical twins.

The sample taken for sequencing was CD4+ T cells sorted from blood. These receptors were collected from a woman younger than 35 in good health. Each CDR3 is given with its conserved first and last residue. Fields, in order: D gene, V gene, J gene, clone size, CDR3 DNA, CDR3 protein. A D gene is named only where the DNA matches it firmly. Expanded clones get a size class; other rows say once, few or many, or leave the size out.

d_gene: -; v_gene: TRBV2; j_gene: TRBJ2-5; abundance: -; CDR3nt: TGTGCCAGCAGTAAACTACAACAAGAGACCCAGTACTTC; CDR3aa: CASSKLQQETQYF
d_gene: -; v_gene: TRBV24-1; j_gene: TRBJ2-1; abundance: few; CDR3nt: TGTGCCACCAGTGACCACCTAAAAACCGGGACATTAGGCAATGAGCAGTTCTTC; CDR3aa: CATSDHLKTGTLGNEQFF
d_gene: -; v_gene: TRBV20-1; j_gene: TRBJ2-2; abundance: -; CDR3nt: TGCTGTGCTAGAGATTTATGGGTTCGGAACACCGGGGAGCTGTTTTTT; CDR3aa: CCARDLWVRNTGELFF
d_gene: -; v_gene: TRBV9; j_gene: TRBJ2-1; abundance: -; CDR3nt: TGTGCCAGCAGCGTAGAAATTAGAAGTGAGCAGTTCTTC; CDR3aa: CASSVEIRSEQFF
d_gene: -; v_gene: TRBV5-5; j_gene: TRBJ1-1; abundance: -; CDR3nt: TGTGCCAGCACACCGAATGTACAGGCTGGCACTGAAGCTTTCTTT; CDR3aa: CASTPNVQAGTEAFF
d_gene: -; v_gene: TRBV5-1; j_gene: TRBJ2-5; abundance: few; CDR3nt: TGCGCCAGCCGAGGGCCTACCCAAGAGACCCAGTACTTC; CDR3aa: CASRGPTQETQYF
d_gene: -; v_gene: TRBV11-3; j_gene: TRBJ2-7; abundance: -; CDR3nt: TGTGCCAGCAGCCCGTCGGCCAGCGAGGCCCACGAGCAGTACTTC; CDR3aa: CASSPSASEAHEQYF
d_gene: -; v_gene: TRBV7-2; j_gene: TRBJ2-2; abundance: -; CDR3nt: TGTGCCAGCAGCTATGAGGGTCTCGGGGAGCTGTTTTTT; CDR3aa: CASSYEGLGELFF
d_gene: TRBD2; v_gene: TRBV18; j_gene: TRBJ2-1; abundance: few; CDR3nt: TGTGCCAGCTCACAGACGACTAGCGGGGGCCCTTACAATGAGCAGTTCTTC; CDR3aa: CASSQTTSGGPYNEQFF
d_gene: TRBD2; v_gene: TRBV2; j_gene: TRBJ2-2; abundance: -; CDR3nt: TGTGCCAGCAAACGGGAACTAGCGGGCGGGGAGCTGTTTTTT; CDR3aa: CASKRELAGGELFF
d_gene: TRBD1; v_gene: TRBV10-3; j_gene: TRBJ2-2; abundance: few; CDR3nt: TGTGCCATCAGTCCCGACAGGGCGAACACCGGGGAGCTGTTTTTT; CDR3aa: CAISPDRANTGELFF
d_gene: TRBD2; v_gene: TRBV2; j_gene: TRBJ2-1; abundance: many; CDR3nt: TGTGCCAGCAGTGGGGTGGGACTAGCGGGAGAGGGCCGATGGCCTGAGCAGTTCTTC; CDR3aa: CASSGVGLAGEGRWPEQFF
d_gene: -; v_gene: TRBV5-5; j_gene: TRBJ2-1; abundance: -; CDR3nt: TGTGCCAGCAGCTTAAGGTGGGGCCGGTCGGAACGTAATGAGCAGTTCTTC; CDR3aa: CASSLRWGRSERNEQFF
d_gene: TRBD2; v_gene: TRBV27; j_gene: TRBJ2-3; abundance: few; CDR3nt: TGTGCCAGCAGCCTCGGACGGGGGGGCAGCACAGATACGCAGTATTTT; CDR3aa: CASSLGRGGSTDTQYF
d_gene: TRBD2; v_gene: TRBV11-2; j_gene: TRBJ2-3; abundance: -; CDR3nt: TGTGCCAGCAGCTTAGTAGGTCCCGGACTAGCGGGACGAGATACGCAGTATTTT; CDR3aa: CASSLVGPGLAGRDTQYF
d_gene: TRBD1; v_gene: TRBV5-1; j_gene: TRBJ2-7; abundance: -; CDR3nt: TGCGCCAGCAGCTCCGCGGGACAGGATTTTTACGAGCAGTACTTC; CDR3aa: CASSSAGQDFYEQYF
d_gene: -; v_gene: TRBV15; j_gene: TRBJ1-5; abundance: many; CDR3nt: TGTGCCACCAGCAGAGATGAGAGGGGAAGGGGGACTAATCAGCCCCAGCATTTT; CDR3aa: CATSRDERGRGTNQPQHF
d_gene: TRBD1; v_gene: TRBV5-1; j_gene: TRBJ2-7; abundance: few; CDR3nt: TGCGCCAGCAGCACCAGGACAGGGGAGCAGTACTTC; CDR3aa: CASSTRTGEQYF